In its sample, the clone carrying this T cell receptor beta chain ranks as medium-sized. These data belong to a study of T cell repertoires in cytomegalovirus infection. In TCRdb, the reads were re-called with MiXCR into one record per CDR3 protein. The table lists hundreds of thousands of distinct CDR3 sequences, about 11% of them singletons. Sequenced: PBMCs. The receptor's source is a human donor in good health (CMV status not recorded). Some clones in this sample may be carry-over from other donors' samples.

The CDR3 DNA reads TGTGCCAGCAGCTTAGCTGTTTACAATGAGCAGTTCTTC. It translates to CASSLAVYNEQFF. The chain combines TRBV7-6 with TRBJ2-1; no clear D gene. CDR1 is SGHVS and CDR2 is FNYEAQ in the germline V gene. Deletions cut 0 bases from V and 4 bases from J, with 4 bases between. The CDR3 contains 13 residues.